A selection of T cell receptor beta chains follows, all from one sample in a study of shared clonotypes between healthy human individuals. Using immunoSEQ multiplex PCR, the repertoire was profiled, and TCRdb retains in-frame clones only, with some absent. The repertoire holds nearly 1 million clones, with about three quarters as singletons. The sequencing sample was made of memory CD4+ T cells sorted from blood. The receptors originated from a man younger than 35 in good health. CDR3s include the opening cysteine and the closing phenylalanine or tryptophan. Fields, in order: V gene, clone size, J gene, D gene, CDR3 DNA, CDR3 protein. A D gene is named only where the DNA matches it firmly. Clone size is shown for a subset of rows, as once, few, many or a class of expanded clone.

TRBV6-1	few	TRBJ2-5	TRBD2	TGTGCCAGCAGTGAAGCTGGCGGGGGGAAGGAGACCCAGTACTTC	CASSEAGGGKETQYF
TRBV10-2	NA	TRBJ2-1	TRBD2	TGCGCCAGCAAAGCGGGGGAATACAATGAGCAGTTCTTC	CASKAGEYNEQFF
TRBV29-1	NA	TRBJ2-7	NA	TGCAGCGTTGGTGGGGGCTACGAGCAGTACTTC	CSVGGGYEQYF
TRBV18	NA	TRBJ2-2	NA	TGTGCCAGCTCACTTGCTAGATCCGGGGAGCTGTTTTTT	CASSLARSGELFF
TRBV11-3	few	TRBJ2-2	TRBD1	TGTGCCAGCAGCTCGCCGCAGGGACAGGGGATCGCCGGGGAGCTGTTTTTT	CASSSPQGQGIAGELFF
TRBV11-2	NA	TRBJ1-3	NA	TGTGCCAGCAGCCGCCCCTCTGGAAACACCATATATTTT	CASSRPSGNTIYF
TRBV4-2	NA	TRBJ2-7	NA	TGTGCCAGCAGCCAGTCCCTCCACGGGGTAAGCTACGAGCAGTACTTC	CASSQSLHGVSYEQYF
TRBV10-1	NA	TRBJ1-1	NA	TGCGCCACCCCCGAAGCTTTCTTT	CATPEAFF
TRBV4-3	few	TRBJ2-7	TRBD1	TGCGCCAGCAGCCAAGATCCGCGACAGGGGTTCGAGCAGTACTTC	CASSQDPRQGFEQYF
TRBV5-6	few	TRBJ2-7	TRBD1	TGTGCCAGCAGCCCGCGCTGGACAGGGGTCGAGCAGTACTTC	CASSPRWTGVEQYF
TRBV6-6	NA	TRBJ2-7	NA	TGTGCCAGCAGTTACTCAGAGACACCCAAAGGCTACGAGCAGTACTTC	CASSYSETPKGYEQYF
TRBV5-6	NA	TRBJ2-3	TRBD2	TGTGCCAGCAGCTTACTAGGACTAGCGGGGGGGTCAGATACGCAGTATTTT	CASSLLGLAGGSDTQYF
TRBV18	few	TRBJ2-2	NA	TGTGCCAGCTCACCATTGGACCCCCGAAACACCGGGGAGCTGTTTTTT	CASSPLDPRNTGELFF
TRBV7-2	NA	TRBJ2-3	NA	TGTGCCAGCAGCCAGCGGACAGGGAGGGTCTTAGGGACGCAGTATTTT	CASSQRTGRVLGTQYF
TRBV18	NA	TRBJ2-7	NA	TGTGCCAGCTCACCCCCCGCAGGACGCTACGAGCAGTACTTC	CASSPPAGRYEQYF
TRBV30	NA	TRBJ2-2	NA	TGTGCCTGGGACCGGGATATGAACACCGGGGAGCTGTTTTTT	CAWDRDMNTGELFF
TRBV5-5	NA	TRBJ1-6	NA	TGTGCCAGCAGCTTGGAGTTGTGGGGCCTAAATTCACCCCTCCACTTT	CASSLELWGLNSPLHF
TRBV13	NA	TRBJ2-3	NA	TGTGCCAGCAGCCTAAATATAGCGTCGACGCAGTATTTT	CASSLNIASTQYF
TRBV4-1	NA	TRBJ2-7	TRBD2	TGCGCCAGCAGCCAAGGGACTAGCGGGAGGGCGTACGAGCAGTACTTC	CASSQGTSGRAYEQYF
TRBV5-1	NA	TRBJ2-5	NA	TGCGCCAGCAGCCCAGCAGCTTATGAAGCTAAGTACTTC	CASSPAAYEAKYF
TRBV10-2	NA	TRBJ2-1	NA	TGCGCCAGCAGTGCTGAGGACAGTAACTACAATGAGCAGTTCTTC	CASSAEDSNYNEQFF
TRBV6-5	NA	TRBJ2-4	NA	TGTGCCAGCAGCCAAAACGCCCTAGATGTGTACTTC	CASSQNALDVYF
TRBV6-1	NA	TRBJ1-5	NA	TGTGCCAGCAGGGACAGAGTTAATCAGCCCCAGCATTTT	CASRDRVNQPQHF
TRBV5-1	NA	TRBJ2-5	NA	TGCGCCAGCAGCTTAGGGGCCTCAAGGGAGACCCAGTACTTC	CASSLGASRETQYF
TRBV6-5	once	TRBJ1-3	NA	TGTGCCAGCAGTTACTCAAGGGCTGGAAACACCATATATTTT	CASSYSRAGNTIYF
TRBV11-2	NA	TRBJ2-2	NA	TGTGCCAGCAGCTTAGGCGACAGGCCCACCGGGGAGCTGTTTTTT	CASSLGDRPTGELFF
TRBV2	NA	TRBJ2-1	NA	TGTGCCAGCAGTGAACAGGGTAGCTTCAATGAGCAGTTCTTC	CASSEQGSFNEQFF
TRBV28	NA	TRBJ1-5	NA	TGTGCCAGCAGTTTAGGTGGAGGGTATCAGCCCCAGCATTTT	CASSLGGGYQPQHF
TRBV7-2	NA	TRBJ2-7	TRBD2	TGTGCCAGCAGCTTAGGAGTGGCGGGAGGGGTCGAGCAGTACTTC	CASSLGVAGGVEQYF
TRBV7-9	NA	TRBJ1-2	NA	TGTGCCAGCAGCTTGCGGGGGGCTGGAGGTGGCTACACCTTC	CASSLRGAGGGYTF
TRBV30	NA	TRBJ1-1	TRBD1	TGTGCCTGGACTGCCCGGGACAGACGGACTGAAGCTTTCTTT	CAWTARDRRTEAFF
TRBV18	once	TRBJ2-5	TRBD1	TGTGCCAGCTCACTTGGCCCTGGACAGGGCCCTAGTAGATTCGAAGAGACCCAGTACTTC	CASSLGPGQGPSRFEETQYF